This T cell receptor beta chain is from a study of patients and donors after allogeneic stem cell transplantation. TCRdb reprocessed the RT-PCR reads via MiXCR and lists one record per CDR3 protein. The table includes approximately 160,000 distinct CDR3 sequences, nearly 25% detected once. The CDR3 is 13 residues long. Trimming pared 6 bases from V and 1 base from J, leaving 9 bases between. The rearrangement uses TRBV12-3 or TRBV12-4 and TRBJ1-2; the D is unclear. This clonotype originated in a human donor who was either an allogeneic HSCT recipient or a stem cell or donor lymphocyte infusion donor (not recorded which). It is not recorded whose cells these are; they may come from a transplant donor. Sequencing input: blood, either unsorted or a sorted T cell fraction (not recorded which). CDR3 sequence reads: CASSIGINYGYTF. CDR3 nucleotide sequence: TGTGCCAGCAGCATCGGGATTAACTATGGCTACACCTTC.